This T cell receptor beta chain was recovered during a study of control samples from healthy donors and cancer patients. TCRdb's copy holds only in-frame clones and misses some; the assay was immunoSEQ multiplex PCR. The sample has roughly 40,000 clones; 80% to 95% are singletons. This CDR3 comprises 11 residues. Trimming pared 3 bases from V and 3 bases from J, leaving 2 bases between. CDR1 and CDR2 from the germline V gene are LGHDT and YNNKEL (reference sequence). Specimen: blood. This clonotype was sampled from a woman aged 50 to 60 in good health. The chain uses TRBV3-1 (or the pseudogene TRBV3-2) and TRBJ1-2; no clear D gene. Written as DNA, the CDR3 is TGTGCCAGCAGCCAGTACTATGGCTACACCTTC. Translated: CASSQYYGYTF.